This record looks at one T cell receptor (beta chain) sequence and its context. Its matching antigen is unknown. This sample is drawn from a study of PD-1 blockade in mismatch repair-deficient tumors. Turning to the study itself: Patients had around twelve mismatch repair-deficient cancer types, all previously treated and progressing.

The table came from immunoSEQ multiplex PCR; TCRdb's copy has only in-frame clones and leaves some out. The table shows some 51,000 clones, with over 75% occurring only once. Study results and limitations: Tumor-resident clones, often undetectable pretreatment in blood, expanded then contracted after pembrolizumab.

PCR or immunohistochemistry showed mismatch repair deficiency in every enrolled patient. V gave up 7 bases and J gave up 13 bases, with 17 bases separating them. The CDR3 consists of 11 residues. The germline gives CDR1 MNHEY, CDR2 SMNVEV (reference sequence). The V call is TRBV27, the J call TRBJ2-7; D is tentatively TRBD1 or TRBD2 (5 bases each). The sequences come from peripheral blood, collected roughly 21 weeks after starting pembrolizumab. This clonotype was sampled from an adult with mismatch repair-deficient cancer. The CDR3 DNA sequence: TGTGCCAGCATGATGGGGACGGAATGCTACTTC. It specifies CASMMGTECYF.